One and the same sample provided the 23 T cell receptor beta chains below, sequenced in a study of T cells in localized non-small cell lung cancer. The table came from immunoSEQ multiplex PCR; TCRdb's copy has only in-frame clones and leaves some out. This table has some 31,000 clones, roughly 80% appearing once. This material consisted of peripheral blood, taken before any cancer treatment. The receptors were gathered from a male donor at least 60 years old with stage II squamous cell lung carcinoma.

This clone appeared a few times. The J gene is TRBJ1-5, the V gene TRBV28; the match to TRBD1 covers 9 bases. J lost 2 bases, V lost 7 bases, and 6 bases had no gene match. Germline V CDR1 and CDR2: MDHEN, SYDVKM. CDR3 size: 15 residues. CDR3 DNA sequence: TGTGCCAGCACCTTCCGGGACAGGGGCAATCAGCCCCAGCATTTT. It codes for CASTFRDRGNQPQHF.

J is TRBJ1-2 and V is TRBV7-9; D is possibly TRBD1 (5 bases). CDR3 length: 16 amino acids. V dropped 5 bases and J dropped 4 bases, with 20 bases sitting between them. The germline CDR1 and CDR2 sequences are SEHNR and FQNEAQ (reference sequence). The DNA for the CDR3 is TGTGCCAGCAGCGTCGGGGACCGGGGTAACGTCTATGGCTACACCTTC. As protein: CASSVGDRGNVYGYTF.

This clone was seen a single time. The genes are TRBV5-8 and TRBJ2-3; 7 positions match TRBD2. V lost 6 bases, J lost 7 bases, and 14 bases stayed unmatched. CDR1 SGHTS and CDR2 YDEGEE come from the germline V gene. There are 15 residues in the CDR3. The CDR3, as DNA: TGTGCCAGCATTCTCCGACCGGGGGGAGGGTATACGCAGTATTTT. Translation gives CASILRPGGGYTQYF.

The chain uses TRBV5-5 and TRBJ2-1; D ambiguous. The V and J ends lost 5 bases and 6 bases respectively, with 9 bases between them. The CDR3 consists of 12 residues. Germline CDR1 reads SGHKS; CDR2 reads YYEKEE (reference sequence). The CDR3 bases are TGTGCCAGCAGGGATAGTATCAATGAGCAGTTCTTC. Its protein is CASRDSINEQFF.

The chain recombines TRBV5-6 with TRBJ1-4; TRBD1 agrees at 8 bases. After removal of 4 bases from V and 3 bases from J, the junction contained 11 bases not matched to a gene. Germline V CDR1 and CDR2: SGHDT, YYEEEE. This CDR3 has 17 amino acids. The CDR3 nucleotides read TGTGCCAGCAGCACCTCCGGACAGGGCGGATCTAATGAAAAACTGTTTTTT. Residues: CASSTSGQGGSNEKLFF.

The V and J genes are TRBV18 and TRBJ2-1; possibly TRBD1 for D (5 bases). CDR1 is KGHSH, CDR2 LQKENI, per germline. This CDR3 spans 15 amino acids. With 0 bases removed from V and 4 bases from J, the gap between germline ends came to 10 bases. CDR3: CASSPPSRQYNEQFF. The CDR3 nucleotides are TGTGCCAGCTCACCACCCTCCCGACAGTACAATGAGCAGTTCTTC.

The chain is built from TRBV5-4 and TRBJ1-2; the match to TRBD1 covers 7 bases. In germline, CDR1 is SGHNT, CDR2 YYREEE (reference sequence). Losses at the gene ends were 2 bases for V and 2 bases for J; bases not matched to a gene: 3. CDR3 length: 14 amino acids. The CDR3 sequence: CASSFGTANYGYTF. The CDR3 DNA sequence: TGTGCCAGCAGCTTCGGGACAGCAAACTATGGCTACACCTTC.

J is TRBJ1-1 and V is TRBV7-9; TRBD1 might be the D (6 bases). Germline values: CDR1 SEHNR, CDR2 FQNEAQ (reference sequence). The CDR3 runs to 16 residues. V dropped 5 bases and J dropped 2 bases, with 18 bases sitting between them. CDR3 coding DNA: TGTGCCAGCAGCCGATCCCGGGGGCGGGGCAACACTGAAGCTTTCTTT. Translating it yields CASSRSRGRGNTEAFF.

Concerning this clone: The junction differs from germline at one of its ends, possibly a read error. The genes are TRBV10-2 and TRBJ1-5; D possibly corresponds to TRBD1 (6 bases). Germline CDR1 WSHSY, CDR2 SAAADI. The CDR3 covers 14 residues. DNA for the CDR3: TGTGCCAGCAGTTACGGGGGCATCGGTCAGCCCCAGCATTTT. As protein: CASSYGGIGQPQHF.

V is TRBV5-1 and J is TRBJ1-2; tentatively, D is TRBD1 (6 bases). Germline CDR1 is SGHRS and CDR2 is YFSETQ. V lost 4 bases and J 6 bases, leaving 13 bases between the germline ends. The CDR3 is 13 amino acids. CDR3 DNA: TGCGCCAGCAGCCGAGAAGGGGGAAATGGCTACACCTTC. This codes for CASSREGGNGYTF.

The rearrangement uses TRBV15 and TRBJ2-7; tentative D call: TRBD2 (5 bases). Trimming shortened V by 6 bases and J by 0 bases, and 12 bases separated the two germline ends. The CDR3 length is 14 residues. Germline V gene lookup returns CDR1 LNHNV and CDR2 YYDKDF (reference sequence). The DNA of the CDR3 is TGTGCCACCAGGAGGACGGGAAGCTCCTACGAGCAGTACTTC. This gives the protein CATRRTGSSYEQYF.

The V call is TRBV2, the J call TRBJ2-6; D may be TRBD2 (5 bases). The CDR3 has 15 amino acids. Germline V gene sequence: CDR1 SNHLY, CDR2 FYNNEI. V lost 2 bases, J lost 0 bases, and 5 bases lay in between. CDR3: CASSERDSGANVLTF. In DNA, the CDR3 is TGTGCCAGCAGTGAACGGGACTCTGGGGCCAACGTCCTGACTTTC. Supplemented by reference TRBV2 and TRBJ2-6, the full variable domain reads EPEVTQTPSHQVTQMGQEVILRCVPISNHLYFYWYRQILGQKVEFLVSFYNNEISEKSEIFDDQFSVERPDGSNFTLKIRSTKLEDSAMYFCASSERDSGANVLTFGAGSRLTVL.

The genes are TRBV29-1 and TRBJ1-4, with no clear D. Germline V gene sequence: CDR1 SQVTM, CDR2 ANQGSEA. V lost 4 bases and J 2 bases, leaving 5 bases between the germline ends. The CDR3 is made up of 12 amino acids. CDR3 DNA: TGCAGCGTTGGGGCGACTAATGAAAAACTGTTTTTT. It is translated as CSVGATNEKLFF.

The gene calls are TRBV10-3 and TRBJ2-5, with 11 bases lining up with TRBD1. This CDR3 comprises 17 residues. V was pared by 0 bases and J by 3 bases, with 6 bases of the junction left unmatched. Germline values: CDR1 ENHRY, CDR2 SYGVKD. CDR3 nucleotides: TGTGCCATCAGTGAGTCCTCCGGGACAGGGGGAAAAGAGACCCAGTACTTC. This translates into CAISESSGTGGKETQYF.

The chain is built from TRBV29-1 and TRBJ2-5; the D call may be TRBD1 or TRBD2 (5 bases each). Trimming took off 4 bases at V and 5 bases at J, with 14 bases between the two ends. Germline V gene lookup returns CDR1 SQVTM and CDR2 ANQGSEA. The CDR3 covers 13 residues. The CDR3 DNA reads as TGCAGCGTTGTGGGACCCATTGAGGAGACCCAGTACTTC. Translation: CSVVGPIEETQYF.

CDR3 nucleotides: TGTGCCACCCATCGGGGGGGGGCAGGCTCCTACAATGAGCAGTTCTTC. Translation gives CATHRGGAGSYNEQFF. This sequence joins TRBV18 and TRBJ2-1, with TRBD2 matching 8 bases. Germline V gene sequence: CDR1 KGHSH, CDR2 LQKENI. The CDR3 has 16 residues. V was clipped by 10 bases and J by 0 bases; unmatched bases: 11.

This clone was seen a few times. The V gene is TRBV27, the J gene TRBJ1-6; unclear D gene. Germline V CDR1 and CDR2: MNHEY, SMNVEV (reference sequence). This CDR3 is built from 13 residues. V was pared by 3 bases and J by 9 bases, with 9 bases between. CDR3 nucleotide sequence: TGTGCCAGCAGTTTCTCCATGGGTTCACCCCTCCACTTT. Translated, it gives CASSFSMGSPLHF.

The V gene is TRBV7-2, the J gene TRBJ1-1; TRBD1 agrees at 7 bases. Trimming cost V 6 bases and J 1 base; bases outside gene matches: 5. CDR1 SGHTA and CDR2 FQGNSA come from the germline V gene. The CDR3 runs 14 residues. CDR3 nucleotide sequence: TGTGCCAGCAGTTTCCGGACAGGGAACACTGAAGCTTTCTTT. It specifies CASSFRTGNTEAFF.

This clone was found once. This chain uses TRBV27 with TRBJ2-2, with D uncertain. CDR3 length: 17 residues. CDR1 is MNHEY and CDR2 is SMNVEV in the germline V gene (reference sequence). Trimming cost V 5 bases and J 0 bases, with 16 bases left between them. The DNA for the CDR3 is TGTGCCAGCAGTCACGGATGGCGGATATCGAACACCGGGGAGCTGTTTTTT. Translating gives CASSHGWRISNTGELFF.

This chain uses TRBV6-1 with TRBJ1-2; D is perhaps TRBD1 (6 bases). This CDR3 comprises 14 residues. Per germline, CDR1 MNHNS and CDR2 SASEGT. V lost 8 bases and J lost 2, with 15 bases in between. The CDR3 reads CASCEGGSNYGYTF. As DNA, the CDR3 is TGTGCCAGCTGCGAGGGGGGGTCGAACTATGGCTACACCTTC.

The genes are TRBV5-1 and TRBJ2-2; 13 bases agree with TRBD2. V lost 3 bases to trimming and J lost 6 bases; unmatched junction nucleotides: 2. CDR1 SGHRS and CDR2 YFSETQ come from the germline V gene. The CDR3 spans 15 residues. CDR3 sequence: CASSSGLAGAGELFF. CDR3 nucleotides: TGCGCCAGCAGCTCTGGACTAGCGGGGGCCGGGGAGCTGTTTTTT.

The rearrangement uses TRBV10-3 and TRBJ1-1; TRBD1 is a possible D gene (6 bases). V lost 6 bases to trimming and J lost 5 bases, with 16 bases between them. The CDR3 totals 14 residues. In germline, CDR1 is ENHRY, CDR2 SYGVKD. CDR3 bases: TGTGCCATCAGACTAGCGGGGGCGCAAACTGAAGCTTTCTTT. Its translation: CAIRLAGAQTEAFF.

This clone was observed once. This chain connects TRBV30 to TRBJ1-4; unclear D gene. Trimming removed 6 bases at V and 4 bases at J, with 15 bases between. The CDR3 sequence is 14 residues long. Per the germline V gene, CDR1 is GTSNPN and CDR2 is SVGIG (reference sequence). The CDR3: CACPEAGLNEKLFF. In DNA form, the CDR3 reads TGTGCCTGCCCAGAGGCAGGCCTTAATGAAAAACTGTTTTTT.